Following are 22 T cell receptor beta chains from one sample sequenced in a study of cytomegalovirus exposure and HLA in healthy donors. The primer mix had 60 Vbeta and 13 Jbeta primers. The table came from immunoSEQ multiplex PCR; TCRdb's copy has only in-frame clones and leaves some out. The table has about 160,000 clones, under 85% seen once. Sequencing was performed on PBMCs. The receptors come from a woman younger than 45 in good health and CMV-seronegative.

This clone occurred a few times. V is TRBV30 and J is TRBJ1-2; 10 bases align to TRBD1. With V trimmed by 2 bases and J by 6 bases, 9 bases remained unmatched. Looked up from germline, CDR1 is GTSNPN and CDR2 is SVGIG (reference sequence). CDR3 size: 15 residues. The CDR3 DNA reads TGTGCCTGGAGTCTACCAGGGACAGGGGTTGATGGCTACACCTTC. Its protein is CAWSLPGTGVDGYTF.

The rearrangement uses TRBV20-1 and TRBJ1-2; D remains ambiguous. This CDR3 is built from 11 residues. V was shortened by 4 bases and J by 5 bases, with 8 bases between the two germline ends. The germline CDR1 and CDR2 sequences are DFQATT and SNEGSKA (reference sequence). CDR3 protein: CSAIDKYGYTF. CDR3 DNA: TGCAGTGCTATTGACAAATATGGCTACACCTTC.

For the CDR3, the DNA is TGTGCCAGCTCCGAAACGACAGGGGACTATGGCTACACCTTC. Its translation is CASSETTGDYGYTF. This chain uses TRBV18 with TRBJ1-2; the match to TRBD1 covers 8 bases. With 6 bases clipped from V and 3 bases from J, the junction kept 6 bases outside the gene matches. Germline lookup yields CDR1 KGHSH and CDR2 LQKENI. This CDR3 comprises 14 residues.

This sequence joins TRBV25-1 and TRBJ2-7; D is possibly TRBD2 (5 bases). The V and J ends lost 3 bases and 9 bases respectively, with 6 bases between them. The CDR3 contains 10 residues. Looked up from germline, CDR1 is MGHDK and CDR2 is SYGVNS. The CDR3 region has the DNA TGTGCCAGCAGTGAGAGCGGGCAGTACTTC. Residues: CASSESGQYF.

V is TRBV7-7 and J is TRBJ2-5, with TRBD2 identical over 9 bases. Germline assignment: CDR1 SSHAT and CDR2 FNYEAQ (reference sequence). There are 15 residues in the CDR3. The junction had 5 bases not matched to a gene; V was cut back by 4 bases and J by 2 bases. DNA of the CDR3: TGTGCCAGCAGCTCCCAAGCGGGGGGACAAGAGACCCAGTACTTC. It specifies CASSSQAGGQETQYF.

The genes are TRBV30 and TRBJ1-1, with D possibly TRBD1 on 6 matching bases. Germline V gives CDR1 GTSNPN, CDR2 SVGIG (reference sequence). The length of the CDR3 is 18 residues. V dropped 4 bases and J dropped 0 bases, with 24 bases sitting between them. For the CDR3, the DNA is TGTGCCTGGACAGCCTGGGGAGGGGGGGCGAGCATGAACACTGAAGCTTTCTTT. Encoded protein: CAWTAWGGGASMNTEAFF.

The chain uses TRBV10-3 and TRBJ1-1, with 8 bases identical to TRBD1. Germline trimming cut 3 bases from V and 5 bases from J; bases unmatched to any gene: 5. Germline CDR1 ENHRY, CDR2 SYGVKD. The CDR3 consists of 14 residues. The CDR3, as DNA: TGTGCCATCAGTGACCTCCAGGGGGCGACTGAAGCTTTCTTT. It is translated as CAISDLQGATEAFF.

This clone was detected only a few times. The V call is TRBV20-1, the J call TRBJ1-6; tentatively, D is TRBD1 (5 bases). The V gene's germline CDR1 is DFQATT and CDR2 SNEGSKA (reference sequence). The CDR3 loop spans 11 amino acids. The V and J ends lost 5 bases and 7 bases respectively, with 6 bases between them. The CDR3 sequence is CSAAGNSPLHF. The CDR3 DNA reads as TGCAGTGCTGCAGGGAATTCACCCCTCCACTTT.

The V call is TRBV7-8, the J call TRBJ2-1; 8 bases line up with TRBD2. The CDR3 loop spans 15 amino acids. Germline V CDR1 and CDR2: SGHVS, FQNEAQ. Trimming removed 1 base from V and 4 bases from J; junction bases left unmatched: 3. CDR3 amino acids: CASSLGAGVYNEQFF. As DNA, the CDR3 is TGTGCCAGCAGCTTAGGAGCGGGGGTATACAATGAGCAGTTCTTC.

The V and J genes are TRBV6-1 and TRBJ1-2, with D maybe TRBD1 (5 bases). The V gene lost 3 bases and the J gene lost 8 bases, with 16 bases spanning the gap. In germline, CDR1 is MNHNS, CDR2 SASEGT. The length of the CDR3 is 14 residues. CDR3 bases: TGTGCCAGCAGTGAGATCTGGGGGGGGGAAGGCTACACCTTC. It yields the protein CASSEIWGGEGYTF.

The chain links TRBV27 to TRBJ1-4, with a possible D match to TRBD1 (5 bases). Trimming stripped 7 bases from V and 5 bases from J, with 14 bases between. The CDR3 is 14 residues long. Germline V gives CDR1 MNHEY, CDR2 SMNVEV (reference sequence). As DNA, the CDR3 is TGTGCCAGCACCCCGAGTGGGGCGAATGAAAAACTGTTTTTT. This translates into CASTPSGANEKLFF. The entire variable domain, with the rest obtained from reference TRBV27 and TRBJ1-4, is as follows: EAQVTQNPRYLITVTGKKLTVTCSQNMNHEYMSWYRQDPGLGLRQIYYSMNVEVTDKGDVPEGYKVSRKEKRNFPLILESPSPNQTSLYFCASTPSGANEKLFFGSGTQLSVL.

This clone was observed a few times. The V call is TRBV28, the J call TRBJ1-3; D gene unclear. Germline V gives CDR1 MDHEN, CDR2 SYDVKM. With 3 bases removed from V and 0 bases from J, the gap between germline ends came to 9 bases. CDR3 length equals 15 residues. This CDR3 reads CASSFFGSSGNTIYF. The CDR3 DNA reads TGTGCCAGCAGTTTCTTCGGGAGCTCTGGAAACACCATATATTTT.

The V call is TRBV5-1, the J call TRBJ2-5; 8 positions match TRBD2. The J call may be incorrect, as the DNA end agrees better with TRBJ2-7. The CDR3 has 14 amino acids. CDR1 is SGHRS, CDR2 YFSETQ, per germline. The CDR3 sequence: CASSPGGVTYEQYF. The CDR3 coding sequence is TGCGCCAGCAGCCCCGGGGGGGTCACCTACGAGCAGTACTTC.

The CDR3 DNA sequence: TGTGCCAGCAGTCCTTGGGTAGCGGGGGCCGTTGGGGCCCAGTACTTC. Residues: CASSPWVAGAVGAQYF. The V and J genes are TRBV28 and TRBJ2-5; 9 bases align to TRBD2. Germline CDR1 reads MDHEN; CDR2 reads SYDVKM. CDR3 size: 16 residues. Germline trimming cut 5 bases from V and 9 bases from J; bases unmatched to any gene: 16. Combining the CDR3 with reference TRBV28 and TRBJ2-5 gives the whole variable domain DVKVTQSSRYLVKRTGEKVFLECVQDMDHENMFWYRQDPGLGLRLIYFSYDVKMKEKGDIPEGYSVSREKKERFSLILESASTNQTSMYLCASSPWVAGAVGAQYFGPGTRLLVL.

CDR3 in DNA: TGTGCCACCAGCAGAGATAGGCGGGGGGGCAGGACAGATACGCAGTATTTT. Translation gives CATSRDRRGGRTDTQYF. The genes are TRBV15 and TRBJ2-3; TRBD2 matches 9 bases. Germline V gene sequence: CDR1 LNHNV, CDR2 YYDKDF (reference sequence). The V segment lost 0 bases and the J segment 3 bases; nucleotides outside the gene matches: 7. This CDR3 contains 17 residues.

The rearrangement uses TRBV15 and TRBJ1-5; 10 bases fit TRBD1. V dropped 3 bases and J dropped 6; count of bases not matched to a gene: 11. The CDR3 totals 17 residues. Germline-derived CDR1 and CDR2 are LNHNV and YYDKDF (reference sequence). The CDR3 loop reads CATSRGGDRGSGQPQHF. The CDR3 nucleotides are TGTGCCACCAGCAGGGGCGGGGACAGGGGTTCAGGTCAGCCCCAGCATTTT.

The gene calls are TRBV6-5 and TRBJ1-2, with 9 nucleotides matching TRBD1. Trimming removed 6 bases from V and 8 bases from J; junction bases left unmatched: 7. The CDR3 is made up of 13 amino acids. Germline V lookup: CDR1 MNHEY, CDR2 SVGAGI. CDR3 in DNA: TGTGCCAGCAGCCGGACAGGGGAGGGCGGCTACACCTTC. This gives the protein CASSRTGEGGYTF.

This chain joins TRBV10-3 and TRBJ1-2; maybe TRBD1 (6 bases). The CDR3 runs 13 residues. CDR1 and CDR2 from the germline V gene are ENHRY and SYGVKD. The V end was cut by 6 bases, the J end by 3 bases, with 11 bases between. The CDR3 DNA sequence: TGTGCCATCAGCCTAGGGGGGGACTATGGCTACACCTTC. It codes for CAISLGGDYGYTF.

The V and J genes are TRBV9 and TRBJ1-3; 8 bases are a match to TRBD1. Unmatched junction bases numbered 8, after V lost 3 bases and J lost 3 bases. The CDR3 loop spans 16 amino acids. The germline gives CDR1 SGDLS, CDR2 YYNGEE. CDR3 coding DNA: TGTGCCAGCAGCGCCGGACAGGGAGGAAGTGGAAACACCATATATTTT. This codes for CASSAGQGGSGNTIYF.

The chain carries TRBV30 and TRBJ2-1; 12 bases match TRBD1. After removal of 0 bases from V and 8 bases from J, the junction contained 8 bases not matched to a gene. The CDR3 length is 16 residues. Germline V gene data show CDR1 as GTSNPN and CDR2 as SVGIG (reference sequence). CDR3 bases: TGTGCCTGGAGTGTACGCGGGGACAGGGGGCACTATGAGCAGTTCTTC. Residues: CAWSVRGDRGHYEQFF.

The genes are TRBV6-1 and TRBJ2-3; D unresolved. Germline-derived CDR1 and CDR2 are MNHNS and SASEGT. The ends were cut back, 8 bases at V and 2 bases at J, with 14 bases in the middle. The CDR3 length is 14 residues. Written as DNA, the CDR3 is TGTGCCAGCGTTTCAGGCGTCTTCACAGATACGCAGTATTTT. Amino acid sequence: CASVSGVFTDTQYF.

The chain is built from TRBV15 and TRBJ1-1; D remains ambiguous. CDR1 and CDR2 (germline): LNHNV, YYDKDF (reference sequence). CDR3 length: 13 residues. Between the trimmed V and J ends, which lost 0 bases and 7 bases, there was a span of 9 bases. The CDR3 DNA reads TGTGCCACCAGCAGAGATCCCCGAGATGAAGCTTTCTTT. It translates to CATSRDPRDEAFF.